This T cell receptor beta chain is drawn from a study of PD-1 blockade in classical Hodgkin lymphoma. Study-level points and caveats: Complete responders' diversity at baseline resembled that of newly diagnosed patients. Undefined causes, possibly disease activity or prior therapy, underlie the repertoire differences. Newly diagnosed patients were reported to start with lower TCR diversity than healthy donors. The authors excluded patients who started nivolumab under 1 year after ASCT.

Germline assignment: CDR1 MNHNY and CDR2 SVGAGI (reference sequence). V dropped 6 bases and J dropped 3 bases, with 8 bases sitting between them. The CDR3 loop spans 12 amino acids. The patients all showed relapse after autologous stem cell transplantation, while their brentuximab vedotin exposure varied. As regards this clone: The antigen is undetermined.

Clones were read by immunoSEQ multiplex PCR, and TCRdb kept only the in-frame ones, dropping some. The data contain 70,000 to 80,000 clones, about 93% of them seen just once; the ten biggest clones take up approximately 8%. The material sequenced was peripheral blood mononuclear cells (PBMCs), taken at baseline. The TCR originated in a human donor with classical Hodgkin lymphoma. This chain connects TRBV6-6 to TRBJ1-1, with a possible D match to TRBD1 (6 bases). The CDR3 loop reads CASRQGHTEAFF. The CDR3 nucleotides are TGTGCCAGCAGGCAGGGGCACACTGAAGCTTTCTTT.